This T cell receptor (beta chain) is from a study of T cells after yellow fever vaccination. Study overall: Any fraction with a low cell number was prepared using SMART-Seq v4 Ultra Low Input.

Study results and caveats: Weaker, the secondary response had a peak occurring faster, on day 5 versus 15. Reappearing after the booster were most of the clones from primary vaccination (around 95% CD4, approximately 88% CD8).

This clonotype was recorded many times. Antigen specificity is unknown. A single record per CDR3 protein comes from TCRdb applying MiXCR to the 5' RACE reads. The table includes roughly 260,000 distinct CDR3 sequences, 10% to 15% detected once. The CDR3 spans 14 residues. V shed 4 bases and J shed 6 bases, with 13 bases lying between them. The TCR was taken from a man younger than 45 who received the YFV17D yellow fever vaccine. This chain uses TRBV12-3 or TRBV12-4 with TRBJ2-4; tentatively, D is TRBD2 (6 bases). This sample comprised CD4+ T cells sorted from PBMCs, obtained 45 days after the yellow fever booster vaccination. CDR3 amino acids: CASSSPGLVNIQYF. DNA of the CDR3: TGTGCCAGCAGTTCTCCGGGACTGGTAAACATTCAGTACTTC.